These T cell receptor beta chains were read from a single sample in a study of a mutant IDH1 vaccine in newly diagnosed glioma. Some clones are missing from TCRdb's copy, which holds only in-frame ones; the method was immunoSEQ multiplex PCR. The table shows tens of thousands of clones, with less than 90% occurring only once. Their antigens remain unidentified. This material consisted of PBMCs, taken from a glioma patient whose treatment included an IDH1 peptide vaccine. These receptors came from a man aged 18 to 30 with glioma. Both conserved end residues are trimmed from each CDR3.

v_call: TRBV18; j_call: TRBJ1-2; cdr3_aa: ASSPSRDSSYGYT
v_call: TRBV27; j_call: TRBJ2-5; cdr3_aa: ASSLLAGRETQY
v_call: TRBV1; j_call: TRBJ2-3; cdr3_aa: TSSQDWREGRGTDTQY
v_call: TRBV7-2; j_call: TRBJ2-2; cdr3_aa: ASSLEGGPGELF
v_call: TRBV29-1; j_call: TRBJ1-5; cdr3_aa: SVIVRRNQPQH
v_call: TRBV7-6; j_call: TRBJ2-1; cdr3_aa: ASSSMEAGVGYNEQF
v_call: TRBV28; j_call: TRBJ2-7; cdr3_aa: ASSRAGTASYEQY
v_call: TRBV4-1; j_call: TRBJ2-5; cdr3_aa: ASSRGGVQETQY
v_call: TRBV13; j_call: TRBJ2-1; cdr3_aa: ASGQTHETAGSSYNEQF
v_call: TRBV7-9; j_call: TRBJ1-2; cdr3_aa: ASSIQQGAEGYT
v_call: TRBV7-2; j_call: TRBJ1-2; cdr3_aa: ASSFSQSSNYGYT
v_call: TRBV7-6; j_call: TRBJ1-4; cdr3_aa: ASSTLWDEKLF
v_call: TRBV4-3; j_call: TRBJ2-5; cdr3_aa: ASSQDGQGQETQY
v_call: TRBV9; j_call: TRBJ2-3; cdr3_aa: ASTPHPGHRADTQY
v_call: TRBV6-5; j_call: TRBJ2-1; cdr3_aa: ASSQTRSSYNEQF
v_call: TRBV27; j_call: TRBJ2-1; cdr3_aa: ASSLSTETYYNEQF
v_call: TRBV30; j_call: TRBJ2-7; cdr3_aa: AWSRGYEQY